This entry features one T cell receptor beta chain sequence. Its target is unknown. The data are from a study of cytomegalovirus exposure and HLA in healthy donors. The PCR made use of 60 Vbeta and 13 Jbeta primers. The assay was immunoSEQ multiplex PCR, and TCRdb's table has in-frame clones only and misses some. The sample lists 50,000 to 65,000 clones, under 90% seen once, with less than 4% in the top ten. General study results and limits: Segments of the TCR beta V type were, in most cases, productive about 87% or about 30% of the time in an earlier analysis. The HLA-A and HLA-B alleles of most subjects were reportedly predicted accurately from TCR beta sequences.

With 5 bases clipped from V and 7 bases from J, the junction kept 3 bases outside the gene matches. The CDR3 has 14 amino acids. CDR1 is SGHRS and CDR2 is YFSETQ in the germline V gene. This sequence originates from a woman between 18 and 30 years old in good health and CMV-seronegative. Sequencing was carried out using PBMCs. The rearrangement uses TRBV5-1 and TRBJ2-2; TRBD1 agrees at 12 bases. The CDR3 nucleotides read TGCGCCAGCAGTGGGACAGGGGGCAACGGGGAGCTGTTTTTT. Protein: CASSGTGGNGELFF.